Sequencing of this TCR beta chain was carried out in a study of technical replicates of blood from a few donors. Profiling relied on immunoSEQ multiplex PCR, and the TCRdb table lists in-frame clones only, not all of them. The table shows approximately 14,000 clones, with roughly 88% occurring only once. This CDR3 is built from 15 residues. CDR1 SGHRS and CDR2 YFSETQ come from the germline V gene. Deletions cut 2 bases from V and 0 bases from J, with 9 bases between. Sequencing used PBMCs. The genes are TRBV5-1 and TRBJ1-3; weak D call: TRBD1 (6 bases). The clonotype comes from a human donor in good health. CDR3 nucleotides: TGCGCCAGCAGCTTAGGACAGAGCTCTGGAAACACCATATATTTT. Protein product: CASSLGQSSGNTIYF.